This section outlines one T cell receptor (beta chain) sequence together with its context. What it binds is unknown. Treatment indicated: around 19 received Ad26.COV2.S at low or high dose, single or two shots; 5 received placebo; per-sample allocation not given. Samples analyzed were those drawn on day 63 after the first vaccine or placebo injection. Expressing Wuhan-strain SARS-CoV-2 spike, an Ad26 vector served as the vaccine. The assay was immunoSEQ multiplex PCR, and TCRdb's table has in-frame clones only and misses some. The data hold about 390,000 clones, with about nine tenths observed a single time. This sample is drawn from a study of Ad26.COV2.S vaccination and SARS-CoV-2 variants. Findings and limits, study-wide: Breadth of non-spike TCRs did not differ between vaccinees and placebo recipients.

Germline trimming cut 7 bases from V and 4 bases from J; bases unmatched to any gene: 8. CDR1 SGHAT and CDR2 FQNNGV come from the germline V gene. CDR3 length: 15 amino acids. The specimen comprised peripheral blood, sampled in a trial of Ad26.COV2.S vaccine versus placebo. The origin of this receptor is a person between 18 and 65 years old who received the Ad26.COV2.S COVID-19 vaccine or a placebo. The chain employs TRBV11-2 and TRBJ2-1; 9 bases are a match to TRBD2. The CDR3 is CASTHSGGQYNEQFF. As DNA, the CDR3 is TGTGCCAGCACCCATAGCGGGGGACAGTACAATGAGCAGTTCTTC.